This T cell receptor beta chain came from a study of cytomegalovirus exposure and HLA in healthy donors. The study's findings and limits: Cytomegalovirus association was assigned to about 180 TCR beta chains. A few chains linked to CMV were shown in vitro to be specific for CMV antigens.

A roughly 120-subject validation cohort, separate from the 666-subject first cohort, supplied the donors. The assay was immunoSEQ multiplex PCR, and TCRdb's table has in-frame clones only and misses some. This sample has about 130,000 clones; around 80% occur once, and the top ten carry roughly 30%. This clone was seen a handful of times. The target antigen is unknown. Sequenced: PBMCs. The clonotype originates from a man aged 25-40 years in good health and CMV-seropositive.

CDR3 loop: CASSLEGDTEAFF. DNA of the CDR3: TGTGCCAGCAGCTTAGAGGGAGACACTGAAGCTTTCTTT. J is TRBJ1-1 and V is TRBV7-3; no clear D gene. V lost 2 bases, J lost 3 bases, and 7 bases lay in between. This CDR3 is built from 13 residues. Germline CDR1 and CDR2: SGHTA and FQGTGA. Full variable domain (missing parts from reference TRBV7-3 and TRBJ1-1): GAGVSQTPSNKVTEKGKYVELRCDPISGHTALYWYRQSLGQGPEFLIYFQGTGAADDSGLPNDRFFAVRPEGSVSTLKIQRTERGDSAVYLCASSLEGDTEAFFGQGTRLTVV.